Listed below are T cell receptor beta chains from one sample, sequenced in a study of CD8 T cells in Susac syndrome. TCRdb analysed the immunoSEQ multiplex PCR reads with MiXCR anew, one entry per CDR3 protein. Here the sample spans 100,000 to 150,000 distinct CDR3 sequences, over 75% being singletons. Sequencing used CD8+ T cells from PBMCs. These receptors were collected from a human donor with multiple sclerosis. Both conserved end residues are part of each CDR3. A D gene is named only where the DNA matches it firmly. A row's size may be missing; if present it is once, few, many or a size class.

clone size	D gene	J gene	V gene	CDR3 DNA	CDR3 protein
NA	NA	TRBJ2-1	TRBV19	TGTGCCACCCAGGCGACGGGGAGCTCCTACAATGAGCAGTTCTTC	CATQATGSSYNEQFF
NA	NA	TRBJ1-5	TRBV27	TGTGCCAGCAGCCAAGAAAGTAGCAATCAGCCCCAGCATTTT	CASSQESSNQPQHF
few	TRBD1	TRBJ2-5	TRBV27	TGTGCCAGCAGGGGACAGGGTGAAGAGACCCAGTACTTC	CASRGQGEETQYF
NA	NA	TRBJ1-6	TRBV9	TGTGCCAGCAGCCTTGGGGGGGAATCACCCCTCCACTTT	CASSLGGESPLHF
NA	NA	TRBJ2-7	TRBV19	TGTGCCAGCAGTCCCGACCACTCATACGAGCAGTACTTC	CASSPDHSYEQYF
NA	NA	TRBJ1-5	TRBV21-1	TGTGCCAGGAAGTTGGTAGGACATAAGGTGGGTCAGCCCCAGCATTTT	CARKLVGHKVGQPQHF
NA	NA	TRBJ1-5	TRBV5-5	TGTGCCAGCAGCTTGGAGGTTTTGTCAGCATATAGCAATCAGCCCCAGCATTTT	CASSLEVLSAYSNQPQHF
NA	NA	TRBJ2-7	TRBV11-2	TGTGCCAGCAGCCTCCGGGCCAACAGGTTCTACGAGCAGTACTTC	CASSLRANRFYEQYF
NA	NA	TRBJ2-3	TRBV4-1	TGCGCCAGCAGCCAAGATTTGGGCATCGGAGCAGATACGCAGTATTTT	CASSQDLGIGADTQYF
few	NA	TRBJ2-7	TRBV5-6	TGTGCCAGCAGCTTGGGACGGAGTAATTACGAGCAGTACTTC	CASSLGRSNYEQYF
NA	NA	TRBJ1-1	TRBV19	TGTGCCAGTACGACGGGCACTGAAGCTTTCTTT	CASTTGTEAFF
NA	TRBD1	TRBJ1-2	TRBV7-2	TGTGCCAGCAGCTTAGCGAGGACAGGGGGAGTCTATGGCTACACCTTC	CASSLARTGGVYGYTF
NA	NA	TRBJ2-3	TRBV7-2	TGTGCCAGCAGCTTATTAGGGTCGTCAGATACGCAGTATTTT	CASSLLGSSDTQYF
NA	TRBD1	TRBJ2-1	TRBV24-1	TGTGCCACCAGGGCCGGCAGGGGGCTCGATGAGCAGTTCTTC	CATRAGRGLDEQFF
NA	NA	TRBJ2-1	TRBV2	TGTGCCAGCAGTGAGCCTTTGAGAGGCAGCTCCTACAATGAGCAGTTCTTC	CASSEPLRGSSYNEQFF
NA	TRBD2	TRBJ2-1	TRBV30	TGTGCCTGGGGGCCCCCCCCGCTAGCGGCCTCCTACAATGAGCAGTTCTTC	CAWGPPPLAASYNEQFF
NA	NA	TRBJ1-2	TRBV5-5	TGTGCCAGCAGCCCGTCCATTAGTTTGATCGGGTTCGGAGGAGGCTACACCTTC	CASSPSISLIGFGGGYTF
once	TRBD1	TRBJ1-1	TRBV27	TGTGCCAGCACCACGACAGGGGGGAACACTGAAGCTTTCTTT	CASTTTGGNTEAFF
NA	NA	TRBJ1-1	TRBV12-3/TRBV12-4	TGTGCCAGCAGACCGGGAGGGAGCCCTGAAGCTTTCTTT	CASRPGGSPEAFF
NA	NA	TRBJ1-2	TRBV6-4	TGTGCCAGCAGTGAGAATGAGGTATCGGTTGGCTACACCTTC	CASSENEVSVGYTF
NA	NA	TRBJ2-1	TRBV29-1	TGCAGCGAGACTCAGGTTACCTACAATGAGCAGTTCTTC	CSETQVTYNEQFF
NA	TRBD1	TRBJ1-2	TRBV19	TGTGCCAGTGCCCCCCGGCTGGACAGGCTCTATGGCTACACCTTC	CASAPRLDRLYGYTF
NA	NA	TRBJ1-1	TRBV27	TGTGCCAGCAGTTTGGGGCCCGGGCCGGAAGCTTTCTTT	CASSLGPGPEAFF
NA	TRBD1	TRBJ1-1	TRBV5-1	TGCGCCAGCAGCGCGCCCTTGACAGGGGGTATCATGAACACTGAAGCTTTCTTT	CASSAPLTGGIMNTEAFF
once	NA	TRBJ2-1	TRBV5-6	TGTGCCAGCAGCCGGGACACATTTATCTATAACAATGAGCAGTTCTTC	CASSRDTFIYNNEQFF
NA	NA	TRBJ2-1	TRBV6-1	TGTGCCAGCAGCCGATCAGTCCCGAAATGGGACAATGAGCAGTTCTTC	CASSRSVPKWDNEQFF
NA	TRBD1	TRBJ2-6	TRBV7-8	TGTGCCAGCAGCCCCGGGACAGCGATTCACTCTGGGGCCAACGTCCTGACTTTC	CASSPGTAIHSGANVLTF
NA	NA	TRBJ1-2	TRBV25-1	TGTGCCAGCAGTGGCCTACAAGTAGTCACAGGACGAGAACAGGGAGGTTATGGCTACACCTTC	CASSGLQVVTGREQGGYGYTF
NA	NA	TRBJ1-4	TRBV28	TGTGCCAGCAGTTTATCCCCGACAGAGGAAACTAATGAAAAACTGTTTTTT	CASSLSPTEETNEKLFF
NA	TRBD2	TRBJ2-1	TRBV19	TGTGCCAGTAGTATGGGCGGGAGGACCTACAATGAGCAGTTCTTC	CASSMGGRTYNEQFF
once	TRBD1	TRBJ1-2	TRBV19	TGTGCCAGTAGGTTTCGACAGGGTATTGGCTACACCTTC	CASRFRQGIGYTF
NA	NA	TRBJ1-1	TRBV5-1	TGCGCCAGCAGCTTGGCCGGGGGGGCATATGGGATGAACACTGAAGCTTTCTTT	CASSLAGGAYGMNTEAFF
NA	NA	TRBJ1-2	TRBV4-1	TGCGCCAGCAGCCAGCCCCGGGCCCACAACTATGGCTACACCTTC	CASSQPRAHNYGYTF
NA	TRBD1	TRBJ2-3	TRBV5-1	TGCGCCAGCAGCTTTGACAGGGTGACAGATACGCAGTATTTT	CASSFDRVTDTQYF
NA	NA	TRBJ1-1	TRBV4-1	TGCGCCAGCTCCCTCCGGGGGTACGGTGAAGCTTTCTTT	CASSLRGYGEAFF
NA	NA	TRBJ2-5	TRBV20-1	TGCAGTGCTAGGGTTACTCAGGGCGGCGAGACCCAGTACTTC	CSARVTQGGETQYF
NA	NA	TRBJ1-2	TRBV4-3	TGCGCCAGCAGCCAAGATAGGGGACCCTATGGCTACACCTTC	CASSQDRGPYGYTF
NA	NA	TRBJ1-1	TRBV4-3	TGCGCCAGCAGCCAAGGACTCTCACTGGTCGAGGGCATGAACACTGAAGCTTTCTTT	CASSQGLSLVEGMNTEAFF
NA	NA	TRBJ1-5	TRBV6-1	TGTGCCAGCAGTGCCAGCCGGAGCAGTCAGCCCCAGCATTTT	CASSASRSSQPQHF
NA	TRBD1	TRBJ2-7	TRBV7-9	TGTGCCAGCAGCTCGTCCGACAGGGGAGAAAGCTCCTACGAGCAGTACTTC	CASSSSDRGESSYEQYF
few	NA	TRBJ2-7	TRBV11-2	TGTGCCAGCAGCTCAGGACGTATGGACGAGCAGTACTTC	CASSSGRMDEQYF